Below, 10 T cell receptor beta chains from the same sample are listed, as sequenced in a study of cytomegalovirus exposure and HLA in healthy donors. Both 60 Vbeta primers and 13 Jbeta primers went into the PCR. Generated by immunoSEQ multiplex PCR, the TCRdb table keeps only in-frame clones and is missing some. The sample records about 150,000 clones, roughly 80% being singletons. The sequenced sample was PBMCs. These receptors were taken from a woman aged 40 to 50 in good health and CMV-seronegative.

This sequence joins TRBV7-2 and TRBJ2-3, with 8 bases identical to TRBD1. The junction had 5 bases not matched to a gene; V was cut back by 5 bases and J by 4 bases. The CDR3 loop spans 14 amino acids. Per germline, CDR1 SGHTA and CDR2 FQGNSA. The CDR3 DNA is TGTGCCAGCAGCGTTGACAGGGGCCCAGATACGCAGTATTTT. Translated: CASSVDRGPDTQYF. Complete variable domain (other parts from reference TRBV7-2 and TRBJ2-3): GAGVSQSPSNKVTEKGKDVELRCDPISGHTALYWYRQSLGQGLEFLIYFQGNSAPDKSGLPSDRFSAERTGGSVSTLTIQRTQQEDSAVYLCASSVDRGPDTQYFGPGTRLTVL.

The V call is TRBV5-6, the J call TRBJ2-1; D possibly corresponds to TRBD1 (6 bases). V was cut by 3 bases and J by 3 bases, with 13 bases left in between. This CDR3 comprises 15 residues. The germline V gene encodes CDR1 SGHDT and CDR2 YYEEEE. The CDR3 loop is CASSSGVPRYNEQFF. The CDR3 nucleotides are TGTGCCAGCAGCTCAGGGGTACCTCGCTACAATGAGCAGTTCTTC.

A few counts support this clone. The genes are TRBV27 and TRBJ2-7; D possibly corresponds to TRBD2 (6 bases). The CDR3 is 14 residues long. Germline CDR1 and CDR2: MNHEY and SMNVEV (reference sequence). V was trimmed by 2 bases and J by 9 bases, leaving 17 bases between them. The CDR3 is CASSLARGRIGQYF. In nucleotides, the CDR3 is TGTGCCAGCAGTTTAGCACGGGGGAGAATTGGGCAGTACTTC.

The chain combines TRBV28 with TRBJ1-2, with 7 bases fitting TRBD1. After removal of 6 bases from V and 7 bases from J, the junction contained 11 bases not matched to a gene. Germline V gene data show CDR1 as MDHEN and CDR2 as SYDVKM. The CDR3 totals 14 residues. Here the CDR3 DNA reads TGTGCCAGCAGCAAAGGGGGACAGATCTCTGGCTACACCTTC. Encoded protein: CASSKGGQISGYTF.

This CDR3 reads CASSLGLAKNIQYF. The CDR3 coding sequence is TGTGCCAGCAGCTTGGGTCTAGCCAAAAACATTCAGTACTTC. The genes are TRBV5-6 and TRBJ2-4; D is undetermined. CDR1 and CDR2 from the germline V gene are SGHDT and YYEEEE. The CDR3 length is 14 residues. V lost 0 bases and J 0 bases, leaving 4 bases between the germline ends.

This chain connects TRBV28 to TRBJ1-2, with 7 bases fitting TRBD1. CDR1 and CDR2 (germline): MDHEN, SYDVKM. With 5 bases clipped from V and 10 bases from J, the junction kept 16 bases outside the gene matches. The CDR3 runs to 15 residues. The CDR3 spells CASSLPETGSTAYTF. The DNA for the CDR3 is TGTGCCAGCAGTCTGCCTGAGACAGGGTCGACTGCCTACACCTTC.

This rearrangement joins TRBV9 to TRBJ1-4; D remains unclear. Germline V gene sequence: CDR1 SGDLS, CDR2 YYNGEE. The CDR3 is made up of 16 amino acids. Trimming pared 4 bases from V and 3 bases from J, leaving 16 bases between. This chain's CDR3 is CASSSGSRLSNEKLFF. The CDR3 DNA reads TGTGCCAGCAGCTCAGGCAGTCGATTATCTAATGAAAAACTGTTTTTT.

The CDR3 spells CASRRAGENIQYF. CDR3 DNA sequence: TGTGCCAGCAGGCGGGCAGGGGAAAACATTCAGTACTTC. This rearrangement joins TRBV6-1 to TRBJ2-4; perhaps TRBD1 as D (6 bases). There are 13 residues in the CDR3. Germline CDR1 and CDR2: MNHNS and SASEGT. Trimming removed 6 bases at V and 5 bases at J, with 11 bases between.

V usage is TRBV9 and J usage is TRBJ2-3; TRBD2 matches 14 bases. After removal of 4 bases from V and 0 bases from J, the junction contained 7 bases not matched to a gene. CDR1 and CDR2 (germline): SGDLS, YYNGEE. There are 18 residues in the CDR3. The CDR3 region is CASSTRTSGGPSTDTQYF. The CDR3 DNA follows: TGTGCCAGCAGCACAAGGACTAGCGGGGGGCCCAGCACAGATACGCAGTATTTT. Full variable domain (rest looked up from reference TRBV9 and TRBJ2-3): DSGVTQTPKHLITATGQRVTLRCSPRSGDLSVYWYQQSLDQGLQFLIQYYNGEERAKGNILERFSAQQFPDLHSELNLSSLELGDSALYFCASSTRTSGGPSTDTQYFGPGTRLTVL.

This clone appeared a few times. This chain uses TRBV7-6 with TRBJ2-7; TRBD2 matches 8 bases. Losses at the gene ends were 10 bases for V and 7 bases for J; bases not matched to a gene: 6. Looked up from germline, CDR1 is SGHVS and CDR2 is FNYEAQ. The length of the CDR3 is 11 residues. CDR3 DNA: TGTGCCACCACCCGGGGGGGTGAGCAGTACTTC. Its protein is CATTRGGEQYF. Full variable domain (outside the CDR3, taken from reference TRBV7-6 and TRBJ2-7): GAGVSQSPRYKVTKRGQDVALRCDPISGHVSLYWYRQALGQGPEFLTYFNYEAQQDKSGLPNDRFSAERPEGSISTLTIQRTEQRDSAMYRCATTRGGEQYFGPGTRLTVT.